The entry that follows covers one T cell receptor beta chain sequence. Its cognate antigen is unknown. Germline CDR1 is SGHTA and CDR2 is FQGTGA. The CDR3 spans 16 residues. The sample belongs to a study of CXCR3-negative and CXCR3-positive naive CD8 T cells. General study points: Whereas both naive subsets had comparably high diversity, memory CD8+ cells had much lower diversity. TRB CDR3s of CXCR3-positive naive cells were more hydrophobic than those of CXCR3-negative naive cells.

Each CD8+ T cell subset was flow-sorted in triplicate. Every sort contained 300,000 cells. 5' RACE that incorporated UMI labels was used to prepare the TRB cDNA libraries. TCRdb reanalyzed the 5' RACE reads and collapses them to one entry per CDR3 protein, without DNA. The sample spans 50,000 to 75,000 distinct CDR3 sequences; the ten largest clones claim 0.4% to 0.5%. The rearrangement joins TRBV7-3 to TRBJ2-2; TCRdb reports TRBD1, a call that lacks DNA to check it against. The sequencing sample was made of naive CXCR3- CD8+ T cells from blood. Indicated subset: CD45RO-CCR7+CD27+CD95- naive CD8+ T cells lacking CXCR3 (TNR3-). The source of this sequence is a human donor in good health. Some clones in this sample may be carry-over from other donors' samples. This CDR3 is CASSSAAGVNTGELFF. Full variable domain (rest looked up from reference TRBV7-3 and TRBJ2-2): GAGVSQTPSNKVTEKGKYVELRCDPISGHTALYWYRQSLGQGPEFLIYFQGTGAADDSGLPNDRFFAVRPEGSVSTLKIQRTERGDSAVYLCASSSAAGVNTGELFFGEGSRLTVL.